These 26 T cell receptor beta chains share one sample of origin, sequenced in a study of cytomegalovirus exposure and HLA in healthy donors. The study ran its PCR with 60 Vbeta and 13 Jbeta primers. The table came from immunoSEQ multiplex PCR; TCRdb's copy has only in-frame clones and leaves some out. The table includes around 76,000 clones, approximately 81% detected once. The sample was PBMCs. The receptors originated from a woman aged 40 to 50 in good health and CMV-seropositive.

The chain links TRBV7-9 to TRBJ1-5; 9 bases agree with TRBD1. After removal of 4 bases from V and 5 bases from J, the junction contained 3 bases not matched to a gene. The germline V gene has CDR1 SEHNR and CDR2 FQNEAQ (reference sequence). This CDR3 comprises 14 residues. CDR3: CASSYDRGDQPQHF. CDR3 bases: TGTGCCAGCAGCTACGACAGGGGGGATCAGCCCCAGCATTTT. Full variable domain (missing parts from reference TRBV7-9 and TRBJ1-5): DTGVSQNPRHKITKRGQNVTFRCDPISEHNRLYWYRQTLGQGPEFLTYFQNEAQLEKSRLLSDRFSAERPKGSFSTLEIQRTEQGDSAMYLCASSYDRGDQPQHFGDGTRLSIL.

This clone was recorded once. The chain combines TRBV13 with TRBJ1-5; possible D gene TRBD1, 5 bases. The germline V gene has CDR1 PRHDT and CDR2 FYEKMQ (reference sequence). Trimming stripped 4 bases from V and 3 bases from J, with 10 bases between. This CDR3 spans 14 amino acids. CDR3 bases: TGTGCCAGCAGCTCCCGGGACTCCAATCAGCCCCAGCATTTT. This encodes CASSSRDSNQPQHF.

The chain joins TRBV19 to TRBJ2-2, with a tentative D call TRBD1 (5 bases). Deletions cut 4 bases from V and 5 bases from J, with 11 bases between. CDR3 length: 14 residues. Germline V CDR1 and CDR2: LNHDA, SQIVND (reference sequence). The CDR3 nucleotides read TGTGCCAGTAGTACCCAGGGTCCTACCGGGGAGCTGTTTTTT. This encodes CASSTQGPTGELFF.

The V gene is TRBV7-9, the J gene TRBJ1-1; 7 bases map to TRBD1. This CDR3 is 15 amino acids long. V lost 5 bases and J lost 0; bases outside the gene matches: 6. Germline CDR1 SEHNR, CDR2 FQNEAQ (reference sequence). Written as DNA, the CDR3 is TGTGCCAGCAGCCCTACAGGGGCCCTGAACACTGAAGCTTTCTTT. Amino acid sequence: CASSPTGALNTEAFF.

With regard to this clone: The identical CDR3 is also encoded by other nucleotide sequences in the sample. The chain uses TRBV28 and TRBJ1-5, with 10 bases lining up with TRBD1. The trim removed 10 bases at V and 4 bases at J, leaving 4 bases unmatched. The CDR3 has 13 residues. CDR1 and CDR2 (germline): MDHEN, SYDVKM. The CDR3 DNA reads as TGTGCCATCGACAGGGGGCAAAATCAGCCCCAGCATTTT. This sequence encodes CAIDRGQNQPQHF.

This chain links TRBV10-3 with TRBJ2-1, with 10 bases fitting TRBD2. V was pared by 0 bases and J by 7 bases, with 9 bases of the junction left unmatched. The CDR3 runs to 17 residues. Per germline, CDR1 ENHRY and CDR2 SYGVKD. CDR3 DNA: TGTGCCATCAGTGAGTCTAGGAGACTAGCGGGTATTAATGAGCAGTTCTTC. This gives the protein CAISESRRLAGINEQFF.

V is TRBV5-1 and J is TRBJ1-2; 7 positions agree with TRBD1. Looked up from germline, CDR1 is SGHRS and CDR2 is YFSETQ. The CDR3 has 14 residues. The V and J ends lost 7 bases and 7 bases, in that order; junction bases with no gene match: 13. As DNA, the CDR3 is TGCGCCAGCCGACAGGGTTCGTCCTTGTCTGGCTACACCTTC. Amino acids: CASRQGSSLSGYTF.

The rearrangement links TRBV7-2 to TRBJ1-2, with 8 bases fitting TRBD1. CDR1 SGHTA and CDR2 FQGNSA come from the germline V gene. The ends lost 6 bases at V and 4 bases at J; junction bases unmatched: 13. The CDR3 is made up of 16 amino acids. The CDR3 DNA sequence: TGTGCCAGCAGGTCACCCTCCAGGGGGCGGAGCTATGGCTACACCTTC. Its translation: CASRSPSRGRSYGYTF.

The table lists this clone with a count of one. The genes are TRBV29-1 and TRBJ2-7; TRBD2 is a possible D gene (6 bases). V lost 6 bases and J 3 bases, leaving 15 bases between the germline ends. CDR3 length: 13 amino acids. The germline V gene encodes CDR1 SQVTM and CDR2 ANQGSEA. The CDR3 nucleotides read TGCAGCGTGACTAGGACGGGGTTCTACGAGCAGTACTTC. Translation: CSVTRTGFYEQYF.

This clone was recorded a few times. CDR3 in amino acids: CASSIATGVSYEQYF. CDR3 in DNA: TGTGCCAGTAGTATTGCGACAGGAGTCTCCTACGAGCAGTACTTC. J is TRBJ2-7 and V is TRBV19; possibly TRBD1 for D (6 bases). The CDR3 length is 15 residues. The V gene lost 3 bases and the J gene lost 0 bases, with 12 bases spanning the gap. Germline loops: CDR1 LNHDA, CDR2 SQIVND (reference sequence).

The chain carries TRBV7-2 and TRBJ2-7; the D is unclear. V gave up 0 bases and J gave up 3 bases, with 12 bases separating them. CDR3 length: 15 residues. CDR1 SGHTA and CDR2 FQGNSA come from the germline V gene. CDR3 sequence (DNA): TGTGCCAGCAGCTTAGCGGCCCAGCGAGGCTACGAGCAGTACTTC. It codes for CASSLAAQRGYEQYF.

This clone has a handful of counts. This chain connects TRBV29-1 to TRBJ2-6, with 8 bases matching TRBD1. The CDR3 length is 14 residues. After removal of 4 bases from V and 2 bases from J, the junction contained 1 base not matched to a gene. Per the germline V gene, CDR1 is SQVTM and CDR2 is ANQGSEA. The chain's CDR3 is CSVVQGAGANVLTF. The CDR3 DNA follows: TGCAGCGTTGTACAGGGGGCTGGGGCCAACGTCCTGACTTTC. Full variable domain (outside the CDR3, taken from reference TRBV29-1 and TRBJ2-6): SAVISQKPSRDICQRGTSLTIQCQVDSQVTMMFWYRQQPGQSLTLIATANQGSEATYESGFVIDKFPISRPNLTFSTLTVSNMSPEDSSIYLCSVVQGAGANVLTFGAGSRLTVL.

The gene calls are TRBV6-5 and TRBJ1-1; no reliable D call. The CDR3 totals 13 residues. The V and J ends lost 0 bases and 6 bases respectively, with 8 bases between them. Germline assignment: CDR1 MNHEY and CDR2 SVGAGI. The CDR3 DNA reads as TGTGCCAGCAGTTACTCGGTCTACGCTGAAGCTTTCTTT. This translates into CASSYSVYAEAFF.

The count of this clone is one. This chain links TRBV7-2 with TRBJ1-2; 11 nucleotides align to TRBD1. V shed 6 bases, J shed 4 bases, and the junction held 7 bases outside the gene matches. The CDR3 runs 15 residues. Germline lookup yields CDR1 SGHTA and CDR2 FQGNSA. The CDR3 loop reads CASRPGTGGGYGYTF. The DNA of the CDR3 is TGTGCCAGCAGACCCGGGACAGGGGGGGGCTATGGCTACACCTTC.

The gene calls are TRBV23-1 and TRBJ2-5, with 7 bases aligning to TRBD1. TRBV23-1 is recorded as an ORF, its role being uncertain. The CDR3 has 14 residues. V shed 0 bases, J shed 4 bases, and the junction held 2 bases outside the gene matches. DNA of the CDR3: TGCGCCAGCAGTCAATCGACAGGGTTAGAGACCCAGTACTTC. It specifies CASSQSTGLETQYF.

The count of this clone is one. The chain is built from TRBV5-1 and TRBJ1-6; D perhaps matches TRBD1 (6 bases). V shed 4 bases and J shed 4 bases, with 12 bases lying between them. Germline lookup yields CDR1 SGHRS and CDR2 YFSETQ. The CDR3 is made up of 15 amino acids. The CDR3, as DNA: TGCGCCAGCAGCCCGACAGGCCCTTATAATTCACCCCTCCACTTT. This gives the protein CASSPTGPYNSPLHF.

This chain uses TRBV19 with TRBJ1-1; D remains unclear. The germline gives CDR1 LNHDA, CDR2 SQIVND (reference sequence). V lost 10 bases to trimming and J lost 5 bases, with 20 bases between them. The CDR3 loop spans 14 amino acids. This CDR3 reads CATYPRAGITEAFF. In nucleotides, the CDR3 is TGTGCCACCTATCCGAGGGCAGGTATAACTGAAGCTTTCTTT.

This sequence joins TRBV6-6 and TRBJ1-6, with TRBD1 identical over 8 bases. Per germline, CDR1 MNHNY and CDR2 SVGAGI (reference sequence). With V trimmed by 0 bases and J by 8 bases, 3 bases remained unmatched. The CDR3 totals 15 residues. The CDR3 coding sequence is TGTGCCAGCAGTTACTCGGCAGGGGGCGATTCACCCCTCCACTTT. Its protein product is CASSYSAGGDSPLHF.

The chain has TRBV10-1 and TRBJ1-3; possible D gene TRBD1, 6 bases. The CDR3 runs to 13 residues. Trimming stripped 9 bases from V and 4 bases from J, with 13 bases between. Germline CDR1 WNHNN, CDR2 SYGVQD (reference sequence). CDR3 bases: TGCGCCAGAAAACAGGGAAACGGAAACACCATATATTTT. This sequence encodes CARKQGNGNTIYF.

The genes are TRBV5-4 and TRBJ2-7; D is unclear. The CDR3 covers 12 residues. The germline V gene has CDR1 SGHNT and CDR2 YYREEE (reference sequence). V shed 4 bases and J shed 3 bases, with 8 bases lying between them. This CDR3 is CASSHTDYEQYF. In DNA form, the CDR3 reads TGTGCCAGCAGCCATACAGACTACGAGCAGTACTTC.

This chain's CDR3 is CASSLSRGANEQYF. The CDR3 DNA reads TGTGCCAGCAGCTTGAGTCGGGGGGCGAACGAGCAGTACTTC. The chain carries TRBV11-1 and TRBJ2-7; D possibly corresponds to TRBD2 (7 bases). Germline CDR1 and CDR2: SGHAT and FQDESV (reference sequence). V was shortened by 3 bases and J by 5 bases, with 14 bases between the two germline ends. CDR3 length: 14 residues.

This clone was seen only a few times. The CDR3: CASRTGTGGTEAFF. The CDR3 DNA sequence: TGCGCCAGCAGGACAGGGACAGGCGGCACTGAAGCTTTCTTT. The chain employs TRBV5-1 and TRBJ1-1, with 8 bases lining up with TRBD1. CDR3 length: 14 residues. Per germline, CDR1 SGHRS and CDR2 YFSETQ. Trimming cost V 5 bases and J 4 bases; bases outside gene matches: 7.

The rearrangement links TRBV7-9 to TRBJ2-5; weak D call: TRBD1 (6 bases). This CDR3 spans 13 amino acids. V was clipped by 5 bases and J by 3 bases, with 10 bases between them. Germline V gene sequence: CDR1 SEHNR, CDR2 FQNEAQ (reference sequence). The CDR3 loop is CASSPRQEETQYF. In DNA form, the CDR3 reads TGTGCCAGCAGCCCACGACAGGAAGAGACCCAGTACTTC.

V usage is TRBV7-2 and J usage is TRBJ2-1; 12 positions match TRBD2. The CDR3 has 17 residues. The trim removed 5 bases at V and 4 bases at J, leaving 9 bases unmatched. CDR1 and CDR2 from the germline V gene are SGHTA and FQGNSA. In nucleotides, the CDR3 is TGTGCCAGCAGCCCGGGGGCTAGCGGGGGGGCTTACAATGAGCAGTTCTTC. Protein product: CASSPGASGGAYNEQFF.

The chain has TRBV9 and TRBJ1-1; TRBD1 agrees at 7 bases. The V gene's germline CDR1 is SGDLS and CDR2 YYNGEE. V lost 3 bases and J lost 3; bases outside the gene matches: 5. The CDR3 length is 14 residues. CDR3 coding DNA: TGTGCCAGCAGCGCAACAGGGGCGGACACTGAAGCTTTCTTT. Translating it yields CASSATGADTEAFF.

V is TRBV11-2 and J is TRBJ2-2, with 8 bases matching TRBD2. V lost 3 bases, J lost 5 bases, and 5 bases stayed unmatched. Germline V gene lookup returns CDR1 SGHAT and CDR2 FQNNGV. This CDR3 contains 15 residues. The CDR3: CASSFGTRRTGELFF. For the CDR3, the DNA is TGTGCCAGCAGCTTCGGGACTAGACGGACCGGGGAGCTGTTTTTT.